This T cell receptor beta chain was documented in a study of Graves' ophthalmopathy and Graves' hyperthyroidism. A few counts support this clonotype. Its antigen is unidentified. Notes on the study in general: Most expanded thyroid clonotypes above 0.001 frequency also appeared in blood.

The study enrolled ophthalmopathy donors with moderate-to-severe activity, CAS ≥3, NOSPECS ≥4 and duration under 3 months. Diagnoses were established from clinical symptoms, serum thyroxine, TRAb, thyroid ultrasound and orbital computed tomography. Trimming removed 5 bases at V and 7 bases at J, with 11 bases between. The CDR3 runs 12 residues. Germline V gene data show CDR1 as PRHDT and CDR2 as FYEKMQ (reference sequence). Transcripts of RNA were the source for amplifying TCR beta CDR3 regions. The first round was an RT-PCR with HTBI primers, and the second round was a multiplex PCR. TCRdb re-called the multiplex PCR reads with MiXCR, one entry per CDR3 protein. The data show about 480,000 distinct CDR3 sequences, around 15% seen once.

Sequenced input: blood. The chain is built from TRBV13 and TRBJ1-1, with D tentatively TRBD1 (5 bases). This sequence originates from a woman aged 25 to 39 with Graves' ophthalmopathy. The CDR3 spells CASSTRQNEAFF. CDR3 sequence (DNA): TGTGCCAGCAGCACACGACAGAATGAAGCTTTCTTT. Drawing the rest from reference TRBV13 and TRBJ1-1, the complete variable domain is AAGVIQSPRHLIKEKRETATLKCYPIPRHDTVYWYQQGPGQDPQFLISFYEKMQSDKGSIPDRFSAQQFSDYHSELNMSSLELGDSALYFCASSTRQNEAFFGQGTRLTVV.